This T cell receptor (beta chain) is drawn from a study of cytomegalovirus exposure and HLA in healthy donors. Study at large: Unique TCRs from HLA-typed donors, roughly 87 million of them, were held in an early data release. Points from the study as a whole: Later analysis placed DRB1 highest and HLA-C lowest in TCR association rates, which differed by HLA locus. Later analysis identified a missense DCLRE1C variant that was linked to TCR beta V- and J-gene trimming.

A remark on this clone: Antigen specificity is unknown.

PCR involved 60 Vbeta and 13 Jbeta primers. Original handling: Counted up in a later analysis, unique TCR beta chains came to some 75 million, with around 12 million shared. The assay was immunoSEQ multiplex PCR, and TCRdb's table has in-frame clones only and misses some. From that table come the V and J calls and clone size; the DNA was used to work out D and trimming. The sample has 200,000 to 250,000 clones, roughly 85% seen once. With 2 bases removed from V and 8 bases from J, the gap between germline ends came to 21 bases. CDR1 and CDR2 (germline): GTSNPN, SVGIG (reference sequence). The CDR3 covers 15 residues.

Sequences were obtained from PBMCs. The chain links TRBV30 to TRBJ1-2, with D possibly being TRBD1 (6 bases). This receptor was taken from a man aged 18 to 35 in good health and CMV-seronegative. The CDR3 here is CAWSPTLTGNGGYTF. The CDR3 DNA reads as TGTGCCTGGAGTCCCACACTCACAGGGAATGGGGGCTACACCTTC.